The 5 T cell receptor beta chains below were found in one sample sequenced in a study of blood T cell repertoires in COVID-19. TCRdb's table, derived via immunoSEQ multiplex PCR, lists solely in-frame clones and lacks some. The sample shows 200,000 to 300,000 clones, approximately 90% of them seen only once. The specimen was PBMCs or T cells enriched from blood (not recorded which). These receptors were collected from a woman under 40 who had recovered from COVID-19.

The V gene is TRBV6-5, the J gene TRBJ2-1; 10 bases match TRBD2. V trimming: 6 bases; J trimming: 2 bases; junction bases outside the gene matches: 1. CDR1 is MNHEY, CDR2 SVGAGI, per germline. The CDR3 length is 14 residues. CDR3 DNA: TGTGCCAGCAGGACTAGCGGGCCCTACAATGAGCAGTTCTTC. This codes for CASRTSGPYNEQFF.

The chain couples TRBV28 to TRBJ1-6, with a possible D match to TRBD1 (6 bases). The CDR3 is 14 amino acids. The V and J ends lost 6 bases and 13 bases respectively, with 19 bases between them. The V gene's germline CDR1 is MDHEN and CDR2 SYDVKM. CDR3 protein: CASSLLGDRLPLHF. The CDR3 DNA reads as TGTGCCAGCAGCCTTCTGGGCGACAGGTTGCCCCTCCACTTT.

V and J are TRBV9 and TRBJ2-3; 13 nucleotides align to TRBD2. V shed 2 bases and J 6 bases; nucleotides not matched to a gene: 3. CDR1 is SGDLS, CDR2 YYNGEE, per germline. The CDR3 contains 15 residues. The CDR3 loop reads CASSVGLAGRDTQYF. In DNA form, the CDR3 reads TGTGCCAGCAGCGTGGGACTAGCGGGACGGGATACGCAGTATTTT. The complete variable domain, with remaining parts taken from reference TRBV9 and TRBJ2-3, reads DSGVTQTPKHLITATGQRVTLRCSPRSGDLSVYWYQQSLDQGLQFLIQYYNGEERAKGNILERFSAQQFPDLHSELNLSSLELGDSALYFCASSVGLAGRDTQYFGPGTRLTVL.

The chain links TRBV5-4 to TRBJ2-5; 8 nucleotides line up with TRBD2. CDR3 length equals 14 residues. Trimming at V came to 8 bases and at J to 4 bases, leaving 10 bases not matched to a gene. CDR1 SGHNT and CDR2 YYREEE come from the germline V gene (reference sequence). The CDR3 protein is CASAQAGVTETQYF. CDR3 in DNA: TGTGCCAGTGCTCAAGCGGGAGTAACAGAGACCCAGTACTTC.

This chain uses TRBV3-1 (or the pseudogene TRBV3-2) with TRBJ2-1, with 11 bases that match TRBD2. Germline V gene data show CDR1 as LGHDT and CDR2 as YNNKEL (reference sequence). V gave up 2 bases and J gave up 6 bases; unmatched junction bases: 3. The CDR3 has 15 residues. The CDR3 DNA reads TGTGCCAGCAGCCAACAACTAGCGGGAGTCAATGAGCAGTTCTTC. Its translation is CASSQQLAGVNEQFF.